The entry that follows covers one T cell receptor beta chain sequence. Its antigen remains unidentified. The data derive from a study of shared clonotypes between healthy human individuals. Genomic DNA belonging to each subset was distributed in equal measure over several immunoSEQ plates. In replicate PCRs of sorted subsets, approximately 210 ng DNA, approximately 28,000 T cell genomes, was used. The method was immunoSEQ multiplex PCR; TCRdb's version includes in-frame clones alone and lacks a portion of them. Of more than 550,000 clones listed, roughly 88% are singletons. Study results and limitations: Around 5% of naive CD4 clonotypes were common to four donors. For sorted subsets, rarefaction showed incomplete sequencing despite large depth.

Trimming took off 7 bases at V and 4 bases at J, with 13 bases between the two ends. Germline lookup yields CDR1 MNHEY and CDR2 SMNVEV (reference sequence). CDR3 length: 13 residues. The TCR was taken from a man aged 18 to 29 in good health. Some clones in this sample may be carry-over from other donors' samples. Input material: memory CD8+ T cells from PBMCs. Noted subset: CD45RO+ cells pooled with CCR7-negative TemRA cells. V and J are TRBV27 and TRBJ2-5, with D possibly matching TRBD1 (5 bases). The CDR3 is CASTGRVGETQYF. For the CDR3, the DNA is TGTGCCAGCACTGGCAGGGTGGGAGAGACCCAGTACTTC.